This T cell receptor (beta chain) appears in the sequencing data of a study of blood T cell repertoires in COVID-19. Study overall: Specimens from acute and convalescent COVID-19 originated in the United States, Italy and Spain. PBMCs, B-cell-depleted T cells, or T cells provided the cDNA or gDNA that made up the material.

As handled by the study authors: The authors estimated nucleated cell counts from reference gene primer amplification. Assay: immunoSEQ multiplex PCR; the TCRdb copy retains only in-frame clones and omits some. V, J and clone size reflect that table, while D and trimming were determined from the DNA. Of around 300,000 clones in the sample, approximately 93% were seen once. CDR1 LNHDA and CDR2 SQIVND come from the germline V gene (reference sequence). Trimming pared 9 bases from V and 0 bases from J, leaving 11 bases between. The CDR3 is 14 residues long. It was during active infection that Seattle patients were enrolled and then longitudinally followed.

Sequencing input: peripheral blood. This receptor was obtained from a woman in her twenties or thirties with COVID-19, enrolled during active disease. The chain links TRBV19 to TRBJ1-4, with D hard to call. Here the CDR3 DNA reads TGTGCCAGCCTAGGAATTGCAACTAATGAAAAACTGTTTTTT. This codes for CASLGIATNEKLFF.